These 27 T cell receptor beta chains share one sample of origin, sequenced in a study of blood T cell repertoires in COVID-19. Method: immunoSEQ multiplex PCR; TCRdb's copy keeps in-frame clones and lacks some. This sample has about 160,000 clones, with 75% to 85% found just once. The material sequenced was peripheral blood. All receptors derive from a human donor in a cohort sampled during active COVID-19.

J is TRBJ2-7 and V is TRBV27, with a weak D call TRBD1 (5 bases). The CDR3 has 13 amino acids. CDR1 and CDR2 from the germline V gene are MNHEY and SMNVEV (reference sequence). Trimming stripped 3 bases from V and 2 bases from J, with 8 bases between. The CDR3 DNA sequence: TGTGCCAGCAGTTTGAGACAGACCTACGAGCAGTACTTC. Translated, it gives CASSLRQTYEQYF.

The J gene is TRBJ1-2, the V gene TRBV27, with 9 positions matching TRBD1. Germline trimming cut 7 bases from V and 8 bases from J; bases unmatched to any gene: 8. This CDR3 region has 13 residues. Germline assignment: CDR1 MNHEY and CDR2 SMNVEV (reference sequence). The CDR3, as DNA: TGTGCCAGCATCGGACAGGGGAACAAAGGCTACACCTTC. It is translated as CASIGQGNKGYTF.

The genes are TRBV4-2 and TRBJ2-1; 7 bases line up with TRBD2. This CDR3 contains 12 residues. The V gene end was trimmed by 3 bases and the J gene end by 9 bases; junction bases not matched to a gene: 2. Looked up from germline, CDR1 is LGHNA and CDR2 is YNFKEQ. CDR3: CASSQGGSEQFF. The CDR3 nucleotides are TGTGCCAGCAGCCAGGGGGGGTCTGAGCAGTTCTTC.

This clone appeared a few times. J is TRBJ2-7 and V is TRBV5-1; D is possibly TRBD2 (5 bases). Trimming shortened V by 4 bases and J by 4 bases, and 18 bases separated the two germline ends. Germline values: CDR1 SGHRS, CDR2 YFSETQ. The CDR3 is made up of 15 amino acids. CDR3 amino acids: CASSVGNSLVYEQYF. DNA for the CDR3: TGCGCCAGCAGCGTCGGGAATTCCCTTGTTTACGAGCAGTACTTC.

The chain is built from TRBV18 and TRBJ2-7; perhaps TRBD1 as D (5 bases). Germline values: CDR1 KGHSH, CDR2 LQKENI. V dropped 0 bases and J dropped 2 bases, with 11 bases sitting between them. The CDR3 is 15 amino acids. Written as DNA, the CDR3 is TGTGCCAGCTCACCACCGGCAGGACAAACCTACGAGCAGTACTTC. Its protein product is CASSPPAGQTYEQYF. Variable domain in full (rest from reference TRBV18 and TRBJ2-7): NAGVMQNPRHLVRRRGQEARLRCSPMKGHSHVYWYRQLPEEGLKFMVYLQKENIIDESGMPKERFSAEFPKEGPSILRIQQVVRGDSAAYFCASSPPAGQTYEQYFGPGTRLTVT.

The rearrangement uses TRBV7-8 and TRBJ2-1; 8 bases agree with TRBD1. Germline V gene data show CDR1 as SGHVS and CDR2 as FQNEAQ. The CDR3 has 15 amino acids. Trimming took 1 base from V and 3 from J; bases not matched to a gene: 2. The CDR3: CASSLGQGHYNEQFF. In nucleotides, the CDR3 is TGTGCCAGCAGCTTAGGACAGGGGCACTACAATGAGCAGTTCTTC.

This chain joins TRBV7-2 and TRBJ1-2; 8 bases agree with TRBD1. The CDR3 loop spans 14 amino acids. The germline CDR1 and CDR2 sequences are SGHTA and FQGNSA. The V segment lost 5 bases and the J segment 4 bases; nucleotides outside the gene matches: 6. The CDR3 coding sequence is TGTGCCAGCAGCCCCAAGGGACAGGCCTATGGCTACACCTTC. It specifies CASSPKGQAYGYTF. Full variable domain (outside the CDR3, taken from reference TRBV7-2 and TRBJ1-2): GAGVSQSPSNKVTEKGKDVELRCDPISGHTALYWYRQSLGQGLEFLIYFQGNSAPDKSGLPSDRFSAERTGGSVSTLTIQRTQQEDSAVYLCASSPKGQAYGYTFGSGTRLTVV.

The sample holds one count of this clone. The gene calls are TRBV19 and TRBJ2-5; the D gene is possibly TRBD2 (6 bases). Germline CDR1 and CDR2: LNHDA and SQIVND (reference sequence). The CDR3 sequence is 15 residues long. Deletions cut 0 bases from V and 5 bases from J, with 13 bases between. CDR3 sequence (DNA): TGTGCCAGTAGTATAGATGGCGGGGTTGGGGAGACCCAGTACTTC. It is translated as CASSIDGGVGETQYF.

The V call is TRBV7-9, the J call TRBJ1-6; 10 positions match TRBD1. This CDR3 has 15 amino acids. The germline V gene has CDR1 SEHNR and CDR2 FQNEAQ (reference sequence). The V segment lost 5 bases and the J segment 11 bases; nucleotides outside the gene matches: 9. DNA of the CDR3: TGTGCCAGCAGCCCCTGGGACAGGGGAAACGCACCCCTCCACTTT. It yields the protein CASSPWDRGNAPLHF.

The V call is TRBV6-5, the J call TRBJ1-5; no firm D call. Germline V gene lookup returns CDR1 MNHEY and CDR2 SVGAGI. V was pared by 4 bases and J by 6 bases, with 13 bases between. The CDR3 contains 14 residues. The CDR3 DNA is TGTGCCAGCAGTTGGAGCGGATCCGCTCAGCCCCAGCATTTT. Translating gives CASSWSGSAQPQHF.

This chain links TRBV4-2 with TRBJ2-3; 12 bases fit TRBD2. Trimming took 0 bases from V and 3 from J; bases not matched to a gene: 10. The germline V gene has CDR1 LGHNA and CDR2 YNFKEQ. The CDR3 is made up of 19 amino acids. Written as DNA, the CDR3 is TGTGCCAGCAGCCAAGATAGCCTAGCGGGAGGGCCAAGGACAGATACGCAGTATTTT. Amino acid sequence: CASSQDSLAGGPRTDTQYF.

This clone was picked up a small number of times. The chain links TRBV25-1 to TRBJ2-7, with TRBD2 matching over 7 bases. The germline CDR1 and CDR2 sequences are MGHDK and SYGVNS. V was clipped by 3 bases and J by 6 bases; unmatched bases: 8. This CDR3 is 14 amino acids long. CDR3 sequence: CASSDQTWGGEQYF. The CDR3, as DNA: TGTGCCAGCAGTGACCAAACTTGGGGGGGCGAGCAGTACTTC.

The genes are TRBV7-6 and TRBJ1-6; D is possibly TRBD1 (5 bases). CDR3 length: 16 amino acids. Germline CDR1 reads SGHVS; CDR2 reads FNYEAQ. Trimming left V 5 bases short and J 6 bases short, with 17 bases between. In nucleotides, the CDR3 is TGTGCCAGCAGCCCCGCAGGGCCCGGCGTTAATTCACCCCTCCACTTT. Translated, it gives CASSPAGPGVNSPLHF.

This clone was observed a single time. This chain uses TRBV9 with TRBJ1-3; D is ambiguous. The V and J ends lost 3 bases and 9 bases respectively, with 19 bases between them. Germline-derived CDR1 and CDR2 are SGDLS and YYNGEE. The CDR3 is made up of 15 amino acids. The CDR3 is CASSASIVGGGTIYF. CDR3 sequence (DNA): TGTGCCAGCAGCGCCTCCATAGTGGGAGGCGGCACCATATATTTT. Based on the CDR3 plus reference TRBV9 and TRBJ1-3, the full variable domain is DSGVTQTPKHLITATGQRVTLRCSPRSGDLSVYWYQQSLDQGLQFLIQYYNGEERAKGNILERFSAQQFPDLHSELNLSSLELGDSALYFCASSASIVGGGTIYFGEGSWLTVV.

This rearrangement joins TRBV10-2 to TRBJ1-2, with a tentative D call TRBD1 (5 bases). The CDR3 is 14 residues long. V was pared by 4 bases and J by 3 bases, with 12 bases between. Germline CDR1 reads WSHSY; CDR2 reads SAAADI. The CDR3 region has the DNA TGCGCCAGCAGTGGAACAGACAGCTACTATGGCTACACCTTC. Translating it yields CASSGTDSYYGYTF.

V usage is TRBV24-1 and J usage is TRBJ2-5; no clear D. V dropped 7 bases and J dropped 4 bases, with 6 bases sitting between them. From germline, CDR1 is KGHDR and CDR2 SFDVKD. This CDR3 region has 11 residues. CDR3 protein: CATSERETQYF. The CDR3 DNA is TGTGCCACCAGCGAGAGAGAGACCCAGTACTTC.

The rearrangement links TRBV7-2 to TRBJ2-1; TRBD1 agrees at 12 bases. Germline V gene data show CDR1 as SGHTA and CDR2 as FQGNSA. The CDR3 sequence is 15 residues long. Losses at the gene ends were 3 bases for V and 6 bases for J; bases not matched to a gene: 3. The chain's CDR3 is CASSFPGQGANEQFF. CDR3 nucleotide sequence: TGTGCCAGCAGCTTCCCGGGACAGGGGGCCAATGAGCAGTTCTTC.

The CDR3 region is CASSPRTSGRAGRGTDTQYF. In DNA, the CDR3 is TGTGCCAGCAGTCCTCGGACTAGCGGGAGGGCCGGGCGTGGGACAGATACGCAGTATTTT. The V call is TRBV6-6, the J call TRBJ2-3; 15 positions agree with TRBD2. The CDR3 length is 20 residues. CDR1 MNHNY and CDR2 SVGAGI come from the germline V gene (reference sequence). V shed 5 bases and J 3 bases; nucleotides not matched to a gene: 15.

The chain joins TRBV18 to TRBJ2-3, with a weak D call TRBD1 (6 bases). The V and J ends lost 5 bases and 5 bases respectively, with 11 bases between them. This CDR3 is built from 13 residues. Germline V gene sequence: CDR1 KGHSH, CDR2 LQKENI. The CDR3 protein is CASSGTMQDTQYF. DNA of the CDR3: TGTGCCAGCTCAGGGACAATGCAAGATACGCAGTATTTT. The complete variable domain, with remaining parts taken from reference TRBV18 and TRBJ2-3, reads NAGVMQNPRHLVRRRGQEARLRCSPMKGHSHVYWYRQLPEEGLKFMVYLQKENIIDESGMPKERFSAEFPKEGPSILRIQQVVRGDSAAYFCASSGTMQDTQYFGPGTRLTVL.

The J gene is TRBJ2-3, the V gene TRBV24-1; no definite D call. The CDR3 is 14 amino acids. V was cut by 5 bases and J by 4 bases, with 12 bases left in between. Germline V gives CDR1 KGHDR, CDR2 SFDVKD. The CDR3 nucleotides are TGTGCCACCAGTGCCGCCCTTGGAGCAGATACGCAGTATTTT. Protein: CATSAALGADTQYF.

V usage is TRBV5-1 and J usage is TRBJ2-6, with a weak D call TRBD1 (5 bases). This CDR3 is built from 16 residues. Trimming took 4 bases from V and 0 from J, leaving 11 bases between them. The germline CDR1 and CDR2 sequences are SGHRS and YFSETQ. This CDR3 reads CASSQRQTSGANVLTF. The CDR3 DNA follows: TGCGCCAGCAGCCAAAGACAGACCTCTGGGGCCAACGTCCTGACTTTC.

This clone was detected a few times. This chain links TRBV5-4 with TRBJ2-7, with D unclear. The CDR3 totals 14 residues. The V gene lost 4 bases and the J gene lost 4 bases, with 15 bases spanning the gap. Germline V lookup: CDR1 SGHNT, CDR2 YYREEE (reference sequence). The DNA for the CDR3 is TGTGCCAGCAGCCGATCAGGTTCGCGATACGAGCAGTACTTC. It encodes CASSRSGSRYEQYF.

The chain combines TRBV14 with TRBJ1-1; tentatively, D is TRBD1 (6 bases). Per the germline V gene, CDR1 is SGHDN and CDR2 is FVKESK. The CDR3 totals 13 residues. Trimming removed 5 bases at V and 5 bases at J, with 12 bases between. The CDR3 DNA reads TGTGCCAGCAGCACACCCCAGGGGACTGAAGCTTTCTTT. The encoded protein is CASSTPQGTEAFF.

This clone has just a few counts. The J gene is TRBJ1-1, the V gene TRBV11-2, with unresolved D. The CDR3 covers 12 residues. V gave up 4 bases and J gave up 8 bases, with 11 bases separating them. Germline V gene data show CDR1 as SGHAT and CDR2 as FQNNGV. The CDR3 nucleotides are TGTGCCAGCAGCTACGGCGGCCACGAAGCTTTCTTT. Translation: CASSYGGHEAFF.

This rearrangement joins TRBV14 to TRBJ1-6, with D hard to call. V lost 1 base to trimming and J lost 0 bases, with 7 bases between them. This CDR3 region has 16 residues. CDR1 is SGHDN and CDR2 is FVKESK in the germline V gene. The CDR3 region is CASSQGSSSYNSPLHF. The CDR3 DNA follows: TGTGCCAGCAGCCAAGGGTCGAGCTCCTATAATTCACCCCTCCACTTT.

V usage is TRBV7-2 and J usage is TRBJ1-6; perhaps TRBD1 as D (6 bases). With 5 bases removed from V and 7 bases from J, the gap between germline ends came to 12 bases. This CDR3 region has 14 residues. Germline CDR1 SGHTA, CDR2 FQGNSA. DNA of the CDR3: TGTGCCAGCAGCCAACAGGGAATCAATTCACCCCTCCACTTT. Amino acids: CASSQQGINSPLHF.

The chain has TRBV3-1 (or the pseudogene TRBV3-2) and TRBJ1-1, with D possibly being TRBD1 (5 bases). Germline V gene sequence: CDR1 LGHDT, CDR2 YNNKEL (reference sequence). CDR3 length equals 19 residues. Trimming stripped 0 bases from V and 0 bases from J, with 20 bases between. In DNA form, the CDR3 reads TGTGCCAGCAGCCAAGAGTCGACAGTACCTATGAGGATGAACACTGAAGCTTTCTTT. The encoded protein is CASSQESTVPMRMNTEAFF.